This T cell receptor beta chain stems from a study of blood T cell repertoires in COVID-19. Profiling relied on immunoSEQ multiplex PCR, and the TCRdb table lists in-frame clones only, not all of them. The sample lists around 320,000 clones, around 91% occurring once. This sequence originates from a woman under 30 with acute COVID-19. Sequencing was done on a sample of PBMCs or T cells enriched from blood (not recorded which).

The chain's CDR3 is CASSRDSNTGELFF. The CDR3 DNA sequence: TGCGCCAGCAGCCGGGACAGCAACACCGGGGAGCTGTTTTTT. V usage is TRBV5-1 and J usage is TRBJ2-2; TRBD1 aligns across 7 bases. Losses at the gene ends were 4 bases for V and 2 bases for J; bases not matched to a gene: 2. Germline assignment: CDR1 SGHRS and CDR2 YFSETQ. The CDR3 length is 14 residues.